A single sample is the source of the 15 T cell receptor beta chains below, sequenced in a study of blood T cells in healthy people across ages (dated by TCRdb to between 2015 and 2016). The library was built by means of 5' RACE. This sample was sequenced with an Illumina HiSeq 2500. A second PCR of roughly 7 to 11 cycles was run with a J-beta primer mix and a sample-barcoded 5' primer. TCRdb handled the public reads itself, with Q25 trimming in fastp and clone calling in MiXCR, and kept productive beta chains. Under each unique CDR3 protein, matching rows form one entry showing the most common genes and DNA. The sample profile shows about 970,000 distinct CDR3 sequences; roughly half of them were found once. The top ten hold roughly 23% of the sample. The sequencing sample was made of blood. The receptors come from a woman in her fifties or sixties in good health.

The genes are TRBV6-5 and TRBJ2-3; 7 bases agree with TRBD2. V lost 6 bases, J lost 2 bases, and 8 bases stayed unmatched. The germline gives CDR1 MNHEY, CDR2 SVGAGI. CDR3 length equals 15 residues. CDR3 sequence (DNA): TGTGCCAGCAGAGCCAGCGGGGACCCCACAGATACGCAGTATTTT. As protein: CASRASGDPTDTQYF.

The V call is TRBV30, the J call TRBJ2-7; a weak D match, TRBD1 (6 bases). V was trimmed by 1 base and J by 3 bases, leaving 7 bases between them. There are 12 residues in the CDR3. The V gene's germline CDR1 is GTSNPN and CDR2 SVGIG (reference sequence). CDR3 sequence (DNA): TGTGCCTGGAGTGAGGACAGCTACGAGCAGTACTTC. This codes for CAWSEDSYEQYF.

This clonotype has more than one count but fewer than ten. The chain has TRBV12-3 or TRBV12-4 and TRBJ1-4, with 8 positions matching TRBD1. The V gene end was trimmed by 5 bases and the J gene end by 3 bases; junction bases not matched to a gene: 5. This CDR3 is 15 amino acids long. The CDR3 bases are TGTGCCAGCAGTGGACAGGGCGCGGCTAATGAAAAACTGTTTTTT. Translation: CASSGQGAANEKLFF.

In DNA, the CDR3 is TGCAGCGTTGCGTCGGGACGGTACTCCTACAATGAGCAGTTCTTC. Protein sequence: CSVASGRYSYNEQFF. The chain employs TRBV29-1 and TRBJ2-1; D may correspond to TRBD1 or TRBD2 (5 bases each). Trimming stripped 4 bases from V and 0 bases from J, with 13 bases between. From germline, CDR1 is SQVTM and CDR2 ANQGSEA. This CDR3 is built from 15 residues.

This clonotype was observed a handful of times. The gene calls are TRBV20-1 and TRBJ1-2; TRBD1 might be the D (5 bases). The V end lost 4 bases, the J end lost 6 bases, and 18 bases lay between the germline ends. CDR1 is DFQATT, CDR2 SNEGSKA, per germline (reference sequence). The CDR3 runs 14 residues. The CDR3 protein is CSAMGGFWMDGYTF. For the CDR3, the DNA is TGCAGTGCTATGGGGGGGTTTTGGATGGATGGCTACACCTTC.

V usage is TRBV7-2 and J usage is TRBJ2-7; 7 bases fit TRBD2. This CDR3 contains 17 residues. V trimming: 5 bases; J trimming: 0 bases; junction bases outside the gene matches: 13. Germline-derived CDR1 and CDR2 are SGHTA and FQGNSA. This CDR3 is CASSRPPAGPSSYEQYF. In DNA, the CDR3 is TGTGCCAGCAGCCGACCCCCAGCGGGGCCAAGCTCCTACGAGCAGTACTTC.

On this clonotype: At one boundary the junction diverges from the germline segment, which might be a read error. The DNA of the CDR3 is TGTGCCAGCAGCACCAGGACGGCGAACAATGGGCAGTTCTTC. Translation gives CASSTRTANNGQFF. This chain connects TRBV7-9 to TRBJ2-1; the D is unclear. Germline values: CDR1 SEHNR, CDR2 FQNEAQ (reference sequence). This CDR3 is built from 14 residues.

The chain links TRBV10-3 to TRBJ1-5; D is uncertain. The CDR3 spans 16 residues. Germline-derived CDR1 and CDR2 are ENHRY and SYGVKD. V lost 4 bases, J lost 0 bases, and 13 bases lay in between. The CDR3 is CAISGGVADSNQPQHF. The DNA for the CDR3 is TGTGCCATCAGTGGCGGGGTGGCAGATAGCAATCAGCCCCAGCATTTT.

This clonotype appeared a few times. The chain links TRBV20-1 to TRBJ2-1; 10 positions agree with TRBD2. The germline V gene encodes CDR1 DFQATT and CDR2 SNEGSKA (reference sequence). This CDR3 has 15 amino acids. V shed 2 bases and J 8 bases; nucleotides not matched to a gene: 9. The CDR3 region is CSARKYSGRADEQFF. The DNA of the CDR3 is TGCAGTGCTAGAAAATACAGCGGGAGGGCAGATGAGCAGTTCTTC.

The chain employs TRBV6-5 and TRBJ2-5; D may correspond to TRBD1 or TRBD2 (5 bases each). The length of the CDR3 is 15 residues. CDR1 and CDR2 from the germline V gene are MNHEY and SVGAGI. Trimming stripped 5 bases from V and 7 bases from J, with 20 bases between. CDR3 amino acids: CASSALGPPDGTQYF. In DNA form, the CDR3 reads TGTGCCAGCAGTGCCCTGGGACCACCGGATGGGACCCAGTACTTC.

This clonotype has more than one count but fewer than ten. The chain employs TRBV29-1 and TRBJ2-5, with no clear D. Trimming removed 7 bases at V and 2 bases at J, with 11 bases between. The germline V gene encodes CDR1 SQVTM and CDR2 ANQGSEA. This CDR3 spans 12 amino acids. CDR3: CSAAWGQETQYF. CDR3 DNA sequence: TGCAGCGCCGCATGGGGACAAGAGACCCAGTACTTC.

This clonotype was observed a few times. This chain links TRBV7-9 with TRBJ2-7; D possibly corresponds to TRBD1 (5 bases). Germline loops: CDR1 SEHNR, CDR2 FQNEAQ (reference sequence). The CDR3 loop spans 15 amino acids. V was clipped by 1 base and J by 3 bases, with 13 bases between them. Written as DNA, the CDR3 is TGTGCCAGCAGCTTAGTGCGGCAGGGCCACTACGAGCAGTACTTC. Translated: CASSLVRQGHYEQYF.

The V and J genes are TRBV27 and TRBJ2-1; 9 bases agree with TRBD2. V dropped 3 bases and J dropped 5; count of bases not matched to a gene: 5. Germline CDR1 and CDR2: MNHEY and SMNVEV (reference sequence). This CDR3 comprises 15 residues. CDR3 in amino acids: CASSFDRLADNEQFF. The CDR3 DNA is TGTGCCAGCAGTTTTGACCGACTAGCGGACAATGAGCAGTTCTTC.

This clonotype showed up many times. The rearrangement uses TRBV28 and TRBJ2-7; 10 nucleotides align to TRBD2. The V segment lost 6 bases and the J segment 0 bases; nucleotides outside the gene matches: 5. Looked up from germline, CDR1 is MDHEN and CDR2 is SYDVKM. The CDR3 has 15 amino acids. Here the CDR3 DNA reads TGTGCCAGCAGCCAAGCTAGCGGGGGCTCCTACGAGCAGTACTTC. It codes for CASSQASGGSYEQYF.

The table lists this clonotype with a few counts. V is TRBV6-5 and J is TRBJ1-5; possibly TRBD1 for D (5 bases). CDR3 length: 15 residues. CDR1 and CDR2 from the germline V gene are MNHEY and SVGAGI. V was pared by 0 bases and J by 7 bases, with 13 bases between. The CDR3 is CASSYSTGVGQPQHF. CDR3 in DNA: TGTGCCAGCAGTTACTCCACAGGAGTTGGGCAGCCCCAGCATTTT.